The rows below give T cell receptor beta chains drawn from one sample of a study of Graves' ophthalmopathy and Graves' hyperthyroidism. TCRdb ran MiXCR on the multiplex PCR reads and lists one entry per CDR3 protein. The repertoire has hundreds of thousands of distinct CDR3 sequences, about a fifth of them found once; the top ten carry approximately 7.7%. Sample: peripheral blood. Every receptor here comes from a woman between 18 and 29 years old with stable Graves' hyperthyroidism. Some clones in this sample may be carry-over from other donors' samples. Both conserved end residues are part of each CDR3. A D gene is named only where the DNA matches it firmly. A clone size is listed for some rows: how often the clone was seen (once, few, many), or a class if it is expanded.

J: TRBJ2-7
V: TRBV27
D: TRBD2
size: many
DNA: TGTGCCAGCAGTTTAATAGCCGGCGGGGTAGCGGGACTCTCCTACGAGCAGTACTTC
CDR3: CASSLIAGGVAGLSYEQYF

J: TRBJ2-4
V: TRBV6-2/TRBV6-3
D: NA
size: many
DNA: TGTGCCAGCAGGAGGCCTCAGGCCAAAAACATTCAGTACTTC
CDR3: CASRRPQAKNIQYF

J: TRBJ2-5
V: TRBV6-5
D: NA
size: NA
DNA: TGTGCCAGCAGTTACTCCCGGGGGAGAGAAGAGACCCAGTACTTC
CDR3: CASSYSRGREETQYF

J: TRBJ2-5
V: TRBV12-3/TRBV12-4
D: TRBD2
size: many
DNA: TGTGCCAGCAGTTTAGCGCGGGCGGGAGGAGAGACCCAGTACTTC
CDR3: CASSLARAGGETQYF

J: TRBJ2-2
V: TRBV5-6
D: TRBD1
size: NA
DNA: TGTGCCAGCAGGTCATTCCCGGGACAGACAACCGGGGAGCTGTTTTTT
CDR3: CASRSFPGQTTGELFF

J: TRBJ2-2
V: TRBV6-2/TRBV6-3
D: NA
size: NA
DNA: TGTGCCAGCGGACCCTCTGCCGCAACGACGATATACACCGGGGAGCTGTTTTTT
CDR3: CASGPSAATTIYTGELFF

J: TRBJ1-5
V: TRBV5-5
D: NA
size: NA
DNA: TGTGCCAGCAGCTTGCTACCAGACCTCCCCCTGGGTCAGCCCCAGCATTTT
CDR3: CASSLLPDLPLGQPQHF

J: TRBJ1-2
V: TRBV15
D: NA
size: many
DNA: TGTGCCACCAGCAGAGATCGGCTGGGCTACACCTTC
CDR3: CATSRDRLGYTF

J: TRBJ2-5
V: TRBV9
D: TRBD2
size: NA
DNA: TGTGCCAGCACACGGGGGGATTCCGAGGAGACCCAGTACTTC
CDR3: CASTRGDSEETQYF

J: TRBJ1-6
V: TRBV7-9
D: NA
size: few
DNA: TGTGCCAGCAGCTTAGTATTTTCGGACGGGCCTCTGCAGTCACCCCTCCACTTT
CDR3: CASSLVFSDGPLQSPLHF

J: TRBJ2-7
V: TRBV11-1
D: NA
size: many
DNA: TGTGCCAGCAGCTTACCGACAGATACCCCCCTCGACGAGCAGTACTTC
CDR3: CASSLPTDTPLDEQYF

J: TRBJ1-2
V: TRBV19
D: NA
size: many
DNA: TGTGCCAGTAATTTCCGGGACACCTATGGCTACACCTTC
CDR3: CASNFRDTYGYTF

J: TRBJ2-3
V: TRBV11-2
D: NA
size: NA
DNA: TGTGCCAGCAGCTTAGAGCTAGACCTAGCAGATACGCAGTATTTT
CDR3: CASSLELDLADTQYF

J: TRBJ2-5
V: TRBV7-2
D: NA
size: many
DNA: TGTGCCAGCAGTTTGAGGGGTTTCCAAGAGACCCAGTACTTC
CDR3: CASSLRGFQETQYF

J: TRBJ2-7
V: TRBV19
D: NA
size: NA
DNA: TGTGCCAGTAGTGGAATTCCGACCTACGAGCAGTACTTC
CDR3: CASSGIPTYEQYF

J: TRBJ2-7
V: TRBV6-6
D: NA
size: many
DNA: TGTGCCAGCAGTAGGCCCCCAACAGGGTTCACCTACGAGCAGTACTTC
CDR3: CASSRPPTGFTYEQYF

J: TRBJ2-7
V: TRBV7-2
D: TRBD2
size: many
DNA: TGTGCCAGCAGCTCGGCTAGCGGGGTGGGGGAGCAGTACTTC
CDR3: CASSSASGVGEQYF

J: TRBJ2-7
V: TRBV15
D: NA
size: NA
DNA: TGTGCCACCAGCAGAGATCCCCCCCCGACAGGCCCAACATTATACGAGCAGTACTTC
CDR3: CATSRDPPPTGPTLYEQYF

J: TRBJ2-7
V: TRBV14
D: TRBD1
size: many
DNA: TGTGCCAGCAGCCACATGGACAGGGCCCACGAGCAGTACTTC
CDR3: CASSHMDRAHEQYF

J: TRBJ2-5
V: TRBV27
D: NA
size: NA
DNA: TGTGCCAGCCGTCGACAGCCGAATCAACCTCAAGAGACCCAGTACTTC
CDR3: CASRRQPNQPQETQYF

J: TRBJ2-5
V: TRBV6-5
D: TRBD1
size: many
DNA: TGTGCCAGCAGTAGGGACAGGGGTGGAGAGACCCAGTACTTC
CDR3: CASSRDRGGETQYF

J: TRBJ1-1
V: TRBV10-3
D: NA
size: many
DNA: TGTGCCATCAGTGAGGGAGGGGGGAACACTGAAGCTTTCTTT
CDR3: CAISEGGGNTEAFF

J: TRBJ2-5
V: TRBV6-5
D: TRBD2
size: NA
DNA: TGTGCCAGCAGTTATCCGGGACTAGCGGGGGTGGGAGAGACCCAGTACTTC
CDR3: CASSYPGLAGVGETQYF

J: TRBJ1-3
V: TRBV7-2
D: NA
size: few
DNA: TGTGCCAGCAGCTTAGGTCGTTTGCGGGGAAACACCATATATTTT
CDR3: CASSLGRLRGNTIYF

J: TRBJ1-5
V: TRBV12-3/TRBV12-4
D: NA
size: NA
DNA: TGTGCCAGCAGTCCGGACAGCTACATCTTTTATAGCAATCAGCCCCAGCATTTT
CDR3: CASSPDSYIFYSNQPQHF

J: TRBJ1-5
V: TRBV5-1
D: NA
size: many
DNA: TGCGCCAGCAAGTTGTCAGGGGATAGCAATCAGCCCCAGCATTTT
CDR3: CASKLSGDSNQPQHF

J: TRBJ1-2
V: TRBV28
D: NA
size: many
DNA: TGTGCCAGCAGTTTTGGCAGATCCTATGGCTACACCTTC
CDR3: CASSFGRSYGYTF

J: TRBJ2-7
V: TRBV6-5
D: TRBD2
size: many
DNA: TGTGCCAGCAGGCCAAGCGGGGACGCCTCCTACGAGCAGTACTTC
CDR3: CASRPSGDASYEQYF

J: TRBJ1-1
V: TRBV28
D: TRBD1
size: few
DNA: TGTGCCAGCAGTTTATATAGGGGGCTGACTGAAGCTTTCTTT
CDR3: CASSLYRGLTEAFF

J: TRBJ1-1
V: TRBV29-1
D: NA
size: many
DNA: TGCAGCGTCGGGTGGGGCTGGGACGACACTGAAGCTTTCTTT
CDR3: CSVGWGWDDTEAFF

J: TRBJ2-2
V: TRBV27
D: NA
size: NA
DNA: TGTGCCAGCAGTCTGACTGGGGCCCCGAACACCGGGGAGCTGTTTTTT
CDR3: CASSLTGAPNTGELFF

J: TRBJ2-7
V: TRBV19
D: TRBD2
size: many
DNA: TGTGCCAGTAGTATAGACGGGGGCACTAGCGGGAGGGCCAGCCCCTACGAGCAGTACTTC
CDR3: CASSIDGGTSGRASPYEQYF

J: TRBJ1-2
V: TRBV3-1
D: TRBD1
size: few
DNA: TGTGCCAGCAGCCCCTACAGGGGGACAAACTATGGCTACACCTTC
CDR3: CASSPYRGTNYGYTF

J: TRBJ2-7
V: TRBV20-1
D: TRBD2
size: NA
DNA: TGCAGTGCTTTGACTAGCGTACCCTTCTACGAGCAGTACTTC
CDR3: CSALTSVPFYEQYF

J: TRBJ1-2
V: TRBV5-1
D: NA
size: NA
DNA: TGCGCCAGCAGCCCGGGGGAAAGAGGAGGCTACACCTTC
CDR3: CASSPGERGGYTF

J: TRBJ2-7
V: TRBV20-1
D: NA
size: many
DNA: TGCAGTGCTAAGGGGACGGACCAGCAGTACTTC
CDR3: CSAKGTDQQYF

J: TRBJ2-5
V: TRBV7-6
D: NA
size: NA
DNA: TGTGCCAGCAGCTTCGAGCAGCAAGAGACCCAGTACTTC
CDR3: CASSFEQQETQYF

J: TRBJ2-7
V: TRBV12-3/TRBV12-4
D: NA
size: NA
DNA: TGTGCCAGCAGTTTTAAAAACGAGCAGTACTTC
CDR3: CASSFKNEQYF

J: TRBJ2-7
V: TRBV6-1
D: TRBD1
size: many
DNA: TGTGCCAGCAGTGAAATCGGGGACAGCTCCTACGAGCAGTACTTC
CDR3: CASSEIGDSSYEQYF